The 5 T cell receptor beta chains given below trace back to one sample, sequenced in a study of radiotherapy plus CTLA-4 blockade in lung cancer. The method was immunoSEQ multiplex PCR; TCRdb's version includes in-frame clones alone and lacks a portion of them. The table records 70,000 to 95,000 clones, around 83% of them present only once. This specimen consisted of peripheral blood, obtained from a patient treated with radiotherapy plus ipilimumab. The receptor set was obtained from a human donor with non-small cell lung cancer that progressed on radiotherapy plus ipilimumab.

The chain uses TRBV4-1 and TRBJ2-7; 10 bases are a match to TRBD2. The trim removed 6 bases at V and 2 bases at J, leaving 13 bases unmatched. There are 17 residues in the CDR3. Germline V gene data show CDR1 as MGHRA and CDR2 as YSYEKL. CDR3 nucleotide sequence: TGCGCCAGCAGTCTTACTTTTAGCGGGGGGCTCCCCTACGAGCAGTACTTC. Residues: CASSLTFSGGLPYEQYF.

The V and J genes are TRBV6-5 and TRBJ2-7; 11 nucleotides agree with TRBD1. There are 13 residues in the CDR3. Losses at the gene ends were 10 bases for V and 4 bases for J; bases not matched to a gene: 6. Germline V lookup: CDR1 MNHEY, CDR2 SVGAGI. The CDR3 DNA is TGTGCCACGTCCGGACAGGGGGCTTACGAGCAGTACTTC. Translation gives CATSGQGAYEQYF.

V and J are TRBV5-1 and TRBJ1-5; no firm D call. Germline V gives CDR1 SGHRS, CDR2 YFSETQ. Trimming shortened V by 2 bases and J by 4 bases, and 10 bases separated the two germline ends. The CDR3 contains 14 residues. The CDR3 nucleotides read TGCGCCAGCAGCTTAAGCGGGTTAAATCAGCCCCAGCATTTT. Its translation: CASSLSGLNQPQHF.

V gene TRBV11-3 combines with J gene TRBJ2-5, with 10 bases matching TRBD1. V shed 3 bases, J shed 5 bases, and the junction held 9 bases outside the gene matches. CDR3 size: 16 residues. Germline values: CDR1 SGHNT, CDR2 YENEEA. The CDR3 DNA reads TGTGCCAGCAGCTTTCCAGACAGGGGGCTAGGGGAGACCCAGTACTTC. The encoded protein is CASSFPDRGLGETQYF.

The chain joins TRBV5-8 to TRBJ1-4; maybe TRBD1 (5 bases). Germline CDR1 and CDR2: SGHTS and YDEGEE. V lost 4 bases, J lost 4 bases, and 17 bases lay in between. The CDR3 covers 16 residues. The CDR3 DNA reads TGTGCCAGCAGCAATGGGTCGGGACTGAGTAATGAAAAACTGTTTTTT. Its translation is CASSNGSGLSNEKLFF.